The 27 T cell receptor beta chains reported below all come from one sample, sequenced in a study of T cell repertoires in cytomegalovirus infection (dated by TCRdb to the late 2010s). For sequencing, an Illumina HiSeq 1500 was employed. Through fastp at Q25 and MiXCR, TCRdb rebuilt clones from the public reads, retaining in-frame beta chains. Rows are combined by CDR3 protein, so each entry shows the most common genes and DNA. This sample comprises hundreds of thousands of distinct CDR3 sequences, roughly a third of them detected only once. Under 3.5% of the sample is in the top ten clones. Source material: PBMCs. Every receptor here comes from a human donor in good health (CMV status not recorded). Some clones in this sample may be carry-over from other donors' samples.

This clonotype was seen a single time. Because it lacks the conserved phenylalanine or tryptophan at the end, this CDR3 is likely a read error. The rearrangement joins TRBV12-3 or TRBV12-4 to TRBJ1-5; D ambiguous. CDR3 length: 13 amino acids. The CDR3 spells CSSSSPPSMAQHL. The CDR3 DNA reads as TGTTCCAGCAGTTCCCCCCCGAGTATGGCCCAGCATTTG.

The genes are TRBV11-1 and TRBJ2-7, with TRBD2 matching 13 bases. V lost 2 bases to trimming and J lost 9 bases; unmatched junction nucleotides: 13. Germline V gene lookup returns CDR1 SGHAT and CDR2 FQDESV (reference sequence). The CDR3 totals 17 residues. In DNA, the CDR3 is TGTGCCAGCAGCTTATACGGGACTAGCGGGAAGGGTTCGCGGCAGTACTTC. It is translated as CASSLYGTSGKGSRQYF. Based on the CDR3 plus reference TRBV11-1 and TRBJ2-7, the full variable domain is EAEVAQSPRYKITEKSQAVAFWCDPISGHATLYWYRQILGQGPELLVQFQDESVVDDSQLPKDRFSAERLKGVDSTLKIQPAELGDSAMYLCASSLYGTSGKGSRQYFGPGTRLTVT.

This clonotype has a handful of counts. V is TRBV19 and J is TRBJ1-1, with no clear D. Germline V gene lookup returns CDR1 LNHDA and CDR2 SQIVND (reference sequence). The CDR3 covers 16 residues. The germline V and J ends were trimmed by 4 bases and 0 bases, with 15 bases remaining between them. Here the CDR3 DNA reads TGTGCCAGTAGTAACCCGCACATCCTCGTGAACACTGAAGCTTTCTTT. Protein sequence: CASSNPHILVNTEAFF.

This clonotype has just a few counts. The genes are TRBV4-1 and TRBJ2-5; D is uncertain. The CDR3 has 19 residues. The germline V and J ends were trimmed by 0 bases and 4 bases, with 24 bases remaining between them. Germline lookup yields CDR1 MGHRA and CDR2 YSYEKL. CDR3 sequence (DNA): TGCGCCAGCAGCCAAGAGAACAGCGAAATACCCAGAGGTATAGAGACCCAGTACTTC. Translating gives CASSQENSEIPRGIETQYF.

About this clonotype itself: A much larger clone lies a single base off, so this may be a read error. The chain joins TRBV12-3 or TRBV12-4 to TRBJ1-5; D is uncertain. V was clipped by 2 bases and J by 4 bases, with 6 bases between them. This CDR3 comprises 13 residues. The CDR3 DNA sequence: TGTGCCAGCAGTTTAAAGGAGAATCAGCCCCAGCATTTT. Translation gives CASSLKENQPQHF.

This clonotype was seen ten or more times. V and J are TRBV7-8 and TRBJ2-1; no clear D gene. The CDR3 is 14 amino acids. Germline assignment: CDR1 SGHVS and CDR2 FQNEAQ. The ends were cut back, 7 bases at V and 5 bases at J, with 15 bases in the middle. The CDR3 DNA follows: TGTGCCAGCAACCTCGGTGGGCTAAACAATGAGCAGTTCTTC. This codes for CASNLGGLNNEQFF.

The rearrangement links TRBV28 to TRBJ2-3, with TRBD2 matching 13 bases. V was clipped by 6 bases and J by 0 bases; unmatched bases: 9. Looked up from germline, CDR1 is MDHEN and CDR2 is SYDVKM. CDR3 length: 18 amino acids. The CDR3 DNA reads TGTGCCAGCAGACTACTAGCGGGAGGGCGGTCTAGCACAGATACGCAGTATTTT. This encodes CASRLLAGGRSSTDTQYF.

The J gene is TRBJ2-7, the V gene TRBV7-8; D ambiguous. Trimming cost V 1 base and J 4 bases, with 11 bases left between them. The CDR3 covers 14 residues. Germline V gives CDR1 SGHVS, CDR2 FQNEAQ. The chain's CDR3 is CASSLGIRDYEQYF. In DNA, the CDR3 is TGTGCCAGCAGCTTAGGCATTCGAGATTACGAGCAGTACTTC.

This chain connects TRBV2 to TRBJ1-5; 7 nucleotides match TRBD1. The CDR3 has 15 amino acids. From germline, CDR1 is SNHLY and CDR2 FYNNEI. The trim removed 6 bases at V and 2 bases at J, leaving 7 bases unmatched. CDR3 loop: CASRATGIGNQPQHF. The DNA of the CDR3 is TGTGCCAGCAGGGCGACAGGGATTGGCAATCAGCCCCAGCATTTT.

This clonotype was counted between two and nine times. Germline is not matched at one junction end, which may reflect a read error. This chain links TRBV4-1 with TRBJ2-3, with TRBD1 matching 8 bases. The CDR3 runs 18 residues. Germline CDR1 is MGHRA and CDR2 is YSYEKL. CDR3 nucleotides: TGTGCCAGCAGCCAAGATTGGTTTGGACAGGGAATTTCAGATACGCAGTATTTT. Translated: CASSQDWFGQGISDTQYF.

The chain combines TRBV4-1 with TRBJ2-3; 10 bases are shared with TRBD1. J lost 5 bases, V lost 0 bases, and 5 bases had no gene match. This CDR3 has 16 residues. CDR1 is MGHRA, CDR2 YSYEKL, per germline. This CDR3 is CASSQEEGTGVDTQYF. In DNA form, the CDR3 reads TGCGCCAGCAGCCAAGAAGAGGGGACAGGGGTAGATACGCAGTATTTT.

This clonotype has at least ten counts. The V call is TRBV7-6, the J call TRBJ1-1, with a weak D call TRBD1 (5 bases). With 5 bases removed from V and 5 bases from J, the gap between germline ends came to 9 bases. The CDR3 contains 12 residues. Germline CDR1 reads SGHVS; CDR2 reads FNYEAQ. CDR3 residues: CASSVGGTEAFF. Here the CDR3 DNA reads TGTGCCAGCAGCGTCGGGGGGACTGAAGCTTTCTTT.

To note about this clonotype: One end of the junction does not line up with germline, which may come from a read error. V and J are TRBV7-2 and TRBJ2-3, with D perhaps matching TRBD1 or TRBD2 (6 bases each). The CDR3 loop spans 14 amino acids. CDR1 is SGHTA, CDR2 FQGNSA, per germline. CDR3 protein: CDSSFFAGGDTQYF. CDR3 DNA sequence: TGTGACAGCAGCTTCTTTGCCGGGGGCGATACGCAGTATTTT.

This chain links TRBV14 with TRBJ2-1; D is unclear. In germline, CDR1 is SGHDN, CDR2 FVKESK. The CDR3 is made up of 14 amino acids. The V and J ends lost 4 bases and 4 bases respectively, with 11 bases between them. CDR3: CASSRNGVYNEQFF. The DNA of the CDR3 is TGTGCCAGCAGCCGGAACGGAGTGTACAATGAGCAGTTCTTC.

This chain connects TRBV6-1 to TRBJ2-1, with 7 nucleotides matching TRBD1. Unmatched junction bases numbered 1, after V lost 3 bases and J lost 2 bases. Germline V CDR1 and CDR2: MNHNS, SASEGT. The length of the CDR3 is 14 residues. The CDR3 here is CASSDDRAYNEQFF. Written as DNA, the CDR3 is TGTGCCAGCAGTGACGACAGGGCCTACAATGAGCAGTTCTTC.

CDR3 sequence reads: CSVGGGLAEGTQYF. The DNA of the CDR3 is TGCAGCGTTGGCGGGGGACTAGCGGAAGGGACCCAGTACTTC. The V and J genes are TRBV29-1 and TRBJ2-5, with 11 bases that match TRBD2. This CDR3 spans 14 amino acids. Germline V CDR1 and CDR2: SQVTM, ANQGSEA. V trimming: 4 bases; J trimming: 7 bases; junction bases outside the gene matches: 8.

The V call is TRBV28, the J call TRBJ1-4; D is unresolved. Trimming cost V 8 bases and J 7 bases, with 20 bases left between them. Germline V CDR1 and CDR2: MDHEN, SYDVKM. The CDR3 totals 15 residues. The CDR3 DNA reads TGTGCCAGCTCCGCGGATAGGGCGTTCGGTGAAAAACTGTTTTTT. Translation gives CASSADRAFGEKLFF.

The chain recombines TRBV6-5 with TRBJ2-5; TRBD1 is a possible D gene (6 bases). The length of the CDR3 is 15 residues. Trimming removed 4 bases at V and 1 base at J, with 13 bases between. Germline CDR1 MNHEY, CDR2 SVGAGI. The chain's CDR3 is CASSLVDSPQETQYF. CDR3 DNA: TGTGCCAGCAGTTTGGTGGACAGTCCCCAAGAGACCCAGTACTTC.

The gene calls are TRBV20-1 and TRBJ2-2; 8 positions match TRBD1. This CDR3 region has 14 residues. V gave up 1 base and J gave up 6 bases; unmatched junction bases: 4. Germline V gene lookup returns CDR1 DFQATT and CDR2 SNEGSKA (reference sequence). CDR3 residues: CSARGTGKAGELFF. CDR3 sequence (DNA): TGCAGTGCTAGAGGGACAGGGAAGGCCGGGGAGCTGTTTTTT.

The rearrangement uses TRBV10-3 and TRBJ1-5, with a tentative D call TRBD1 (5 bases). The CDR3 runs to 16 residues. V was cut by 10 bases and J by 7 bases, with 26 bases left in between. Germline CDR1 and CDR2: ENHRY and SYGVKD. CDR3 coding DNA: TGTGCCACATCGGGGGAATCGGGCCGGGGAAGGCAGCCCCAGCATTTT. Translating gives CATSGESGRGRQPQHF.

V and J are TRBV10-3 and TRBJ1-2; tentatively, D is TRBD1 (5 bases). This CDR3 region has 14 residues. From germline, CDR1 is ENHRY and CDR2 SYGVKD. Trimming cost V 4 bases and J 7 bases, with 16 bases left between them. This CDR3 is CAISGLAGRGGYTF. CDR3 DNA: TGTGCCATCAGTGGCCTGGCGGGGCGGGGTGGCTACACCTTC.

The gene calls are TRBV7-2 and TRBJ2-1; 7 bases are a match to TRBD1. The CDR3 extends over 15 amino acids. V lost 6 bases and J lost 0; bases outside the gene matches: 5. Germline loops: CDR1 SGHTA, CDR2 FQGNSA. CDR3 region: CASRQGLSSYNEQFF. The CDR3 bases are TGTGCCAGCAGACAGGGGCTCAGCTCCTACAATGAGCAGTTCTTC.

V gene TRBV19 combines with J gene TRBJ2-2; 7 bases agree with TRBD1. V shed 1 base, J shed 6 bases, and the junction held 5 bases outside the gene matches. Germline values: CDR1 LNHDA, CDR2 SQIVND (reference sequence). The CDR3 length is 15 residues. The CDR3 is CASSIGRGIPGELFF. As DNA, the CDR3 is TGTGCCAGTAGTATAGGCAGGGGGATCCCCGGGGAGCTGTTTTTT.

With respect to this clonotype: A much larger clone sits a single nucleotide away, making a read error possible. The V gene is TRBV7-2, the J gene TRBJ2-3; D is tentatively TRBD1 or TRBD2 (5 bases each). CDR3 length equals 16 residues. Germline V gives CDR1 SGHTA, CDR2 FQGNSA. Trimming took off 0 bases at V and 4 bases at J, with 14 bases between the two ends. The CDR3 is CASSLAGPLDSDTQYF. DNA of the CDR3: TGTGCCAGCAGCTTAGCGGGACCTCTAGACTCAGATACGCAGTATTTT.

The chain carries TRBV5-5 and TRBJ2-7; D uncertain. The CDR3 sequence is 13 residues long. The germline V gene encodes CDR1 SGHKS and CDR2 YYEKEE (reference sequence). V lost 6 bases and J lost 7, with 17 bases in between. The CDR3, as DNA: TGTGCCAGCACCTTTGCAGGATCCGAAGAGCAGTACTTC. Its translation is CASTFAGSEEQYF.

This clonotype was counted ten times or more. This chain joins TRBV19 and TRBJ2-1, with 9 bases fitting TRBD2. J gave up 6 bases and V 5 bases, and 8 bases lay outside the gene matches. This CDR3 has 15 residues. The germline gives CDR1 LNHDA, CDR2 SQIVND (reference sequence). CDR3 region: CASSRLAEAPNEQFF. In DNA, the CDR3 is TGTGCCAGTAGTCGACTAGCGGAGGCCCCCAATGAGCAGTTCTTC.

There are a few counts of this clonotype. V gene TRBV7-9 combines with J gene TRBJ1-1, with D possibly being TRBD1 (6 bases). The CDR3 covers 15 residues. Germline CDR1 reads SEHNR; CDR2 reads FQNEAQ (reference sequence). Trimming left V 2 bases short and J 0 bases short, with 10 bases between. The CDR3 DNA follows: TGTGCCAGCAGCTTACCGGACAGCTTGAACACTGAAGCTTTCTTT. Its translation: CASSLPDSLNTEAFF.